This T cell receptor (beta chain) was sequenced during a study of T cells in Graves' hyperthyroidism and ophthalmopathy. Overall study findings and caveats: Expanded thyroid clonotypes (above 0.001) were mostly also found in blood.

CDR1 is ENHRY and CDR2 is SYGVKD in the germline V gene. CDR3 length equals 15 residues. J lost 0 bases, V lost 4 bases, and 3 bases had no gene match. A remark on this clonotype: Its antigen is as yet unknown.

Researchers amplified the TCR beta CDR3 regions from RNA transcripts. A first-round RT-PCR of the TCR CDR3 used the HTBI primer set. TCRdb recomputed calls from the multiplex PCR reads with MiXCR, one row per CDR3 protein. Of 550,000 to 700,000 distinct CDR3 sequences detected, 40% to 55% appear once; the ten largest clones hold 19%. The sequence was obtained from an adult woman with Graves' disease, either hyperthyroidism or ophthalmopathy (not recorded which). Material for sequencing was peripheral blood or thyroid tissue (not recorded which). V and J are TRBV10-3 and TRBJ1-1, with 9 bases matching TRBD1. CDR3 in DNA: TGTGCCATCAGTGGGGGACAGGGCATGAACACTGAAGCTTTCTTT. Translated, it gives CAISGGQGMNTEAFF.